This is a list of T cell receptor beta chains from one sample in a study of CD8+ T cells in alopecia areata. Profiled with immunoSEQ multiplex PCR; TCRdb holds only in-frame clones, not every one. This sample yields roughly 120,000 clones, of which around 64% are seen a single time; around 2.7% belongs to the top ten. The sequenced sample was CD4+ T cells sorted from blood. The receptors derive from a human donor in good health. CDR3s include the opening cysteine and the closing phenylalanine or tryptophan. The D gene is left open where the match is weak. Rows may omit the clone size; those that give it use once, few, many or a size class.

V gene: TRBV6-5
D gene: TRBD1
J gene: TRBJ1-6
clone size: .
CDR3 protein: CASRPGQGVSPLHF
CDR3 DNA: TGTGCCAGCAGGCCGGGACAGGGGGTTTCACCCCTCCACTTT

V gene: TRBV4-1
D gene: .
J gene: TRBJ2-4
clone size: .
CDR3 protein: CASRPVGRSAKNIQYF
CDR3 DNA: TGCGCCAGCCGTCCCGTGGGGCGCTCGGCCAAAAACATTCAGTACTTC

V gene: TRBV30
D gene: .
J gene: TRBJ2-1
clone size: .
CDR3 protein: CAWSVRGFEQFF
CDR3 DNA: TGTGCCTGGAGTGTAAGGGGATTTGAGCAGTTCTTC

V gene: TRBV29-1
D gene: .
J gene: TRBJ1-2
clone size: .
CDR3 protein: CSVQDRNYGYTF
CDR3 DNA: TGCAGCGTCCAAGACAGGAACTATGGCTACACCTTC

V gene: TRBV4-1
D gene: TRBD1
J gene: TRBJ1-3
clone size: .
CDR3 protein: CASSHTPQGAAGNTIYF
CDR3 DNA: TGCGCCAGCAGCCACACACCTCAGGGGGCGGCTGGAAACACCATATATTTT

V gene: TRBV7-8
D gene: TRBD1
J gene: TRBJ1-1
clone size: .
CDR3 protein: CASRESWTGGWTEAFF
CDR3 DNA: TGTGCCAGCAGAGAATCTTGGACAGGTGGATGGACTGAAGCTTTCTTT

V gene: TRBV30
D gene: .
J gene: TRBJ1-5
clone size: .
CDR3 protein: CAWSDLVGSRHF
CDR3 DNA: TGTGCCTGGAGCGACCTGGTGGGCTCCCGTCATTTT

V gene: TRBV5-1
D gene: .
J gene: TRBJ2-3
clone size: .
CDR3 protein: CASSFGGRTDTQYF
CDR3 DNA: TGCGCCAGCAGCTTCGGGGGACGCACAGATACGCAGTATTTT

V gene: TRBV2
D gene: .
J gene: TRBJ2-7
clone size: few
CDR3 protein: CASADPPSEQYF
CDR3 DNA: TGTGCCAGCGCGGATCCTCCCTCCGAGCAGTACTTC

V gene: TRBV4-2
D gene: TRBD2
J gene: TRBJ2-1
clone size: once
CDR3 protein: CASSQVSSGGSYNEQFF
CDR3 DNA: TGTGCCAGCAGCCAAGTCTCTAGCGGGGGAAGCTACAATGAGCAGTTCTTC

V gene: TRBV27
D gene: .
J gene: TRBJ1-1
clone size: .
CDR3 protein: CASASDGGRRNTEAFF
CDR3 DNA: TGTGCCAGCGCTAGTGACGGGGGGAGACGGAACACTGAAGCTTTCTTT

V gene: TRBV29-1
D gene: .
J gene: TRBJ2-7
clone size: few
CDR3 protein: CSVESSRGREQYF
CDR3 DNA: TGCAGCGTTGAATCCTCCCGGGGGAGGGAGCAGTACTTC

V gene: TRBV10-2
D gene: .
J gene: TRBJ2-7
clone size: .
CDR3 protein: CASKWDRNSYEQYF
CDR3 DNA: TGCGCCAGCAAGTGGGACCGAAACTCCTACGAGCAGTACTTC

V gene: TRBV6-5
D gene: .
J gene: TRBJ1-4
clone size: .
CDR3 protein: CASGSKGLGHEKLFF
CDR3 DNA: TGTGCCAGCGGTTCTAAGGGGCTTGGCCATGAAAAACTGTTTTTT

V gene: TRBV29-1
D gene: .
J gene: TRBJ2-5
clone size: .
CDR3 protein: CSVVQLAQETQYF
CDR3 DNA: TGCAGCGTTGTACAGCTAGCGCAAGAGACCCAGTACTTC

V gene: TRBV15
D gene: .
J gene: TRBJ1-3
clone size: .
CDR3 protein: CATSPSPGNTIYF
CDR3 DNA: TGTGCCACCAGCCCTAGCCCTGGAAACACCATATATTTT

V gene: TRBV5-1
D gene: .
J gene: TRBJ1-2
clone size: .
CDR3 protein: CASSFEGRNNYGYTF
CDR3 DNA: TGCGCCAGCAGCTTCGAGGGACGGAATAACTATGGCTACACCTTC

V gene: TRBV29-1
D gene: .
J gene: TRBJ1-1
clone size: .
CDR3 protein: CSVQRTVQNTEAFF
CDR3 DNA: TGCAGCGTCCAAAGGACGGTCCAGAACACTGAAGCTTTCTTT

V gene: TRBV7-9
D gene: .
J gene: TRBJ2-7
clone size: .
CDR3 protein: CASSHRTYEQYF
CDR3 DNA: TGTGCCAGCAGCCACAGGACATACGAGCAGTACTTC

V gene: TRBV29-1
D gene: TRBD1
J gene: TRBJ1-1
clone size: .
CDR3 protein: CSAPGGWATEAFF
CDR3 DNA: TGCAGTGCACCAGGGGGCTGGGCCACTGAAGCTTTCTTT

V gene: TRBV27
D gene: TRBD2
J gene: TRBJ2-1
clone size: .
CDR3 protein: CASSLRGTSGGEQFF
CDR3 DNA: TGTGCCAGCAGTTTAAGGGGGACTAGCGGGGGAGAGCAGTTCTTC

V gene: TRBV5-8
D gene: .
J gene: TRBJ1-1
clone size: .
CDR3 protein: CASREQGEAFF
CDR3 DNA: TGTGCCAGCAGGGAGCAGGGTGAAGCTTTCTTT

V gene: TRBV7-9
D gene: .
J gene: TRBJ2-3
clone size: .
CDR3 protein: CASSLAGADTQYF
CDR3 DNA: TGTGCCAGCAGCTTAGCTGGCGCAGATACGCAGTATTTT